A selection of T cell receptor beta chains follows, all from one sample in a study of somatic mutations in cytotoxic T cells in rheumatoid arthritis. Using immunoSEQ multiplex PCR, the repertoire was profiled, and TCRdb retains in-frame clones only, with some absent. Here the sample spans roughly 30,000 clones, around 84% being singletons. Sample: CD8+ T cells sorted from blood. Receptor source: an adult with rheumatoid arthritis. CDR3s include the opening cysteine and the closing phenylalanine or tryptophan. The order of the fields is D gene, J gene, V gene, CDR3 DNA, CDR3 protein. The D gene is left open where the match is weak.

d_call: TRBD2
j_call: TRBJ2-1
v_call: TRBV11-2
cdr3_nt: TGTGCCAGCAGCTTTTCAGCGGGAGTGGCCAATGAGCAGTTCTTC
cdr3_aa: CASSFSAGVANEQFF

d_call: .
j_call: TRBJ2-7
v_call: TRBV19
cdr3_nt: TGTGCCAGTAGTATAGATGTCGGCAGTTACGAGCAGTACTTC
cdr3_aa: CASSIDVGSYEQYF

d_call: .
j_call: TRBJ2-1
v_call: TRBV6-5
cdr3_nt: TGTGCCAGCAGATCGCAGGGGTCCTACAATGAGCAGTTCTTC
cdr3_aa: CASRSQGSYNEQFF

d_call: .
j_call: TRBJ1-1
v_call: TRBV13
cdr3_nt: TGTGCCAGCAGCTTAGGAGGCTTGACGGGGAACACTGAAGCTTTCTTT
cdr3_aa: CASSLGGLTGNTEAFF

d_call: TRBD1
j_call: TRBJ2-7
v_call: TRBV6-4
cdr3_nt: TGTGCCAGCAGTGAACAGGGGACAGGCTCCTACGAGCAGTACTTC
cdr3_aa: CASSEQGTGSYEQYF

d_call: .
j_call: TRBJ2-3
v_call: TRBV7-3
cdr3_nt: TGTGCCAGCAGCCCGTGGTCGGGGGCTACAGATACGCAGTATTTT
cdr3_aa: CASSPWSGATDTQYF

d_call: .
j_call: TRBJ2-7
v_call: TRBV7-2
cdr3_nt: TGTGCCAGCAGCTTAGCGTTGAACGGCGAGCAGTACTTC
cdr3_aa: CASSLALNGEQYF

d_call: .
j_call: TRBJ2-1
v_call: TRBV27
cdr3_nt: TGTGCCAGCAGTTTATTACAGTACAGGGGACTCAATGAGCAGTTCTTC
cdr3_aa: CASSLLQYRGLNEQFF

d_call: TRBD2
j_call: TRBJ2-7
v_call: TRBV29-1
cdr3_nt: TGCAGCGTTGCGCGGGAGGCCTACGAGCAGTACTTC
cdr3_aa: CSVAREAYEQYF

d_call: TRBD1
j_call: TRBJ1-2
v_call: TRBV10-3
cdr3_nt: TGTGCCATCAGTGTACAGGGGGCGCGGGGCTACACCTTC
cdr3_aa: CAISVQGARGYTF

d_call: .
j_call: TRBJ2-7
v_call: TRBV29-1
cdr3_nt: TGCAGCGTTGCGCAGTCCTACGAGCAGTACTTC
cdr3_aa: CSVAQSYEQYF